A single T cell receptor beta chain is shown here with its context. The PCR was carried out with 60 Vbeta primers and 13 Jbeta primers. This table comes from immunoSEQ multiplex PCR, and its TCRdb copy is limited to in-frame clones, with some not included. The table lists about 160,000 clones, roughly 80% of them singletons, with around 4.1% in the top ten. This entry belongs to a study of cytomegalovirus exposure and HLA in healthy donors. The CDR3 has 14 amino acids. The V gene end was trimmed by 5 bases and the J gene end by 6 bases; junction bases not matched to a gene: 8. Germline CDR1 LNHDA, CDR2 SQIVND (reference sequence).

The rearrangement links TRBV19 to TRBJ2-7; 9 positions match TRBD2. Sequencing was performed on PBMCs. This sequence was found in a man aged 50 to 59 in good health and CMV-seropositive. CDR3 in DNA: TGTGCCAGTAGTGCGTCGGGGACTAGCAGCGAGCAGTACTTC. Protein: CASSASGTSSEQYF.